The source of this T cell receptor beta chain is a study of CD4+ T cells in melanoma. Study findings and constraints: A reported correlation linked neoantigen-specific CD4+ T cells to CD8+, macrophage and B cell function. Neoantigen-specific CD4+ T cells in melanoma reportedly had diverse differentiation states.

A note on this clone: Its antigen is currently unknown.

Germline V CDR1 and CDR2: LGHNA, YNFKEQ. Between the trimmed V and J ends, which lost 0 bases and 3 bases, there was a span of 11 bases. The CDR3 sequence is 15 residues long. Here immunoSEQ multiplex PCR was the method, and the copy in TCRdb shows in-frame clones only, minus some. The sample carries 9,500 to 13,000 clones, 50% to 70% recorded once. This clonotype was obtained from a human donor with melanoma. The sequencing input was cells from a culture (not recorded whether cultured in vitro). The chain combines TRBV4-2 with TRBJ2-5; D is tentatively TRBD1 or TRBD2 (5 bases each). The CDR3 reads CASSQDGGTKETQYF. For the CDR3, the DNA is TGTGCCAGCAGCCAAGATGGGGGAACTAAAGAGACCCAGTACTTC.